Included here is one TCR beta chain sequence, with context. The antigen is undetermined. This CDR3 spans 14 amino acids. Germline CDR1 and CDR2: SNHLY and FYNNEI. The V end was cut by 6 bases, the J end by 4 bases, with 10 bases between. The data were taken from a study of OX40 agonist ivuxolimab in advanced cancers. Study-wide context: Every patient in dose escalation had hepatocellular carcinoma, melanoma, renal cell or head and neck cancer. Broader study findings: Mean expanded clone counts were higher in CD8+ than CD4+ T cells.

Data came from immunoSEQ multiplex PCR; TCRdb stores just in-frame clones and leaves some out. The repertoire consists of around 70,000 clones, with about 85% occurring once and the leading ten covering approximately 5.6%. Anyone with autoimmune disease history or systemic immunosuppression was excluded. Cycle 7 day 1, cycle 4 day 1, and baseline were the timepoints at which blood was sampled. The clonotype comes from an adult with an advanced solid tumor such as melanoma, head and neck, liver or kidney cancer. This chain joins TRBV2 and TRBJ2-6, with D hard to call. The source material was CD4+ or CD8+ T cells sorted from blood, sampled in a trial of the OX40 agonist ivuxolimab. This CDR3 is CASRTDSGANVLTF. The CDR3 coding sequence is TGTGCCAGCAGGACCGACTCCGGGGCCAACGTCCTGACTTTC.